These T cell receptor beta chains were read from a single sample in a study of cytomegalovirus exposure and HLA in healthy donors. Assay: immunoSEQ multiplex PCR; the TCRdb copy retains only in-frame clones and omits some. In the table there are about 120,000 clones, 70% to 80% of which are singletons. The specimen sequenced was PBMCs. All receptors come from a woman between 45 and 60 years old in good health and CMV-seropositive. The CDR3 runs from the conserved cysteine through the conserved F or W. Each record gives: CDR3 protein, CDR3 DNA, D gene, J gene, clone size, V gene. D genes are given only for firm matches. Some rows have no size entry. The others give once, few or many, or a class for an expanded clone.

cdr3_aa: CASSVGQETQYF; cdr3_nt: TGTGCCAGCAGCGTAGGACAGGAGACCCAGTACTTC; d_call: -; j_call: TRBJ2-5; clone_size: -; v_call: TRBV9
cdr3_aa: CASSLSILGEQYF; cdr3_nt: TGTGCCAGCAGCTTATCCATACTCGGCGAGCAGTACTTC; d_call: -; j_call: TRBJ2-7; clone_size: -; v_call: TRBV11-2
cdr3_aa: CASSHPRPERDEQFF; cdr3_nt: TGTGCCAGTAGTCACCCCCGGCCCGAGCGGGATGAGCAGTTCTTC; d_call: -; j_call: TRBJ2-1; clone_size: -; v_call: TRBV19
cdr3_aa: CASSYQAGGVRDNEQFF; cdr3_nt: TGTGCCAGCAGCTATCAAGCGGGGGGTGTACGGGACAATGAGCAGTTCTTC; d_call: TRBD2; j_call: TRBJ2-1; clone_size: few; v_call: TRBV11-3
cdr3_aa: CASSQIQGPNEKLFF; cdr3_nt: TGCGCCAGCAGCCAAATTCAGGGCCCCAATGAAAAACTGTTTTTT; d_call: -; j_call: TRBJ1-4; clone_size: -; v_call: TRBV4-3
cdr3_aa: CASSYSSGIRNQPQHF; cdr3_nt: TGTGCCAGCAGTTACTCCTCAGGGATTCGCAATCAGCCCCAGCATTTT; d_call: -; j_call: TRBJ1-5; clone_size: -; v_call: TRBV6-6
cdr3_aa: CASSSLAGSSGELFF; cdr3_nt: TGTGCCAGCAGCTCCCTGGCAGGCTCGTCCGGGGAGCTGTTTTTT; d_call: -; j_call: TRBJ2-2; clone_size: -; v_call: TRBV11-2
cdr3_aa: CASSLAGRGGNTEAFF; cdr3_nt: TGTGCCAGCAGCTTAGCCGGTCGGGGAGGGAACACTGAAGCTTTCTTT; d_call: -; j_call: TRBJ1-1; clone_size: few; v_call: TRBV7-9
cdr3_aa: CATTPITGNTIYF; cdr3_nt: TGTGCCACCACTCCAATAACGGGAAACACCATATATTTT; d_call: -; j_call: TRBJ1-3; clone_size: -; v_call: TRBV10-3
cdr3_aa: CASSPRTGYGYTF; cdr3_nt: TGTGCCAGCTCACCACGGACAGGCTATGGCTACACCTTC; d_call: TRBD1; j_call: TRBJ1-2; clone_size: few; v_call: TRBV18
cdr3_aa: CASSQRSGANVLTF; cdr3_nt: TGCGCCAGCAGCCAGCGGTCTGGGGCCAACGTCCTGACTTTC; d_call: -; j_call: TRBJ2-6; clone_size: -; v_call: TRBV5-1
cdr3_aa: CASSPWGRSPGSPLHF; cdr3_nt: TGTGCCAGCAGCCCCTGGGGGCGGAGCCCAGGTTCACCCCTCCACTTT; d_call: -; j_call: TRBJ1-6; clone_size: -; v_call: TRBV5-6
cdr3_aa: CSARLVNEQFF; cdr3_nt: TGCAGTGCTAGACTAGTCAATGAGCAGTTCTTC; d_call: -; j_call: TRBJ2-1; clone_size: -; v_call: TRBV20-1
cdr3_aa: CASSVAGGKNTEAFF; cdr3_nt: TGTGCCAGCAGCGTAGCGGGGGGGAAGAACACTGAAGCTTTCTTT; d_call: -; j_call: TRBJ1-1; clone_size: -; v_call: TRBV9
cdr3_aa: CASSSGMGLGTGELFF; cdr3_nt: TGTGCCAGTAGTAGTGGCATGGGGCTGGGCACCGGGGAGCTGTTTTTT; d_call: -; j_call: TRBJ2-2; clone_size: -; v_call: TRBV19
cdr3_aa: CASSRDSYNSPLHF; cdr3_nt: TGTGCCAGCAGCCGGGACAGTTATAATTCACCCCTCCACTTT; d_call: TRBD1; j_call: TRBJ1-6; clone_size: -; v_call: TRBV7-2
cdr3_aa: CSVRGDTEAFF; cdr3_nt: TGCAGCGTAAGGGGTGACACTGAAGCTTTCTTT; d_call: -; j_call: TRBJ1-1; clone_size: -; v_call: TRBV29-1
cdr3_aa: CASSDLGGGGGQPQHF; cdr3_nt: TGTGCCAGCAGTGATTTGGGGGGCGGGGGAGGTCAGCCCCAGCATTTT; d_call: -; j_call: TRBJ1-5; clone_size: few; v_call: TRBV6-1
cdr3_aa: CASSLGWAGGSDTQYF; cdr3_nt: TGTGCCAGCAGCTTGGGATGGGCGGGGGGCTCCGATACGCAGTATTTT; d_call: TRBD2; j_call: TRBJ2-3; clone_size: -; v_call: TRBV7-9
cdr3_aa: CASSPGQGRGAFF; cdr3_nt: TGTGCCAGCTCACCGGGACAGGGGAGAGGGGCTTTCTTT; d_call: TRBD1; j_call: TRBJ1-1; clone_size: -; v_call: TRBV18
cdr3_aa: CASSWGVAGASTSYEQYF; cdr3_nt: TGCGCCAGCAGCTGGGGAGTGGCGGGGGCCTCAACCTCCTACGAGCAGTACTTC; d_call: -; j_call: TRBJ2-7; clone_size: few; v_call: TRBV5-1
cdr3_aa: CASSPTGERKNTIYF; cdr3_nt: TGCGCCAGCAGCCCTACGGGGGAACGCAAAAACACCATATATTTT; d_call: -; j_call: TRBJ1-3; clone_size: few; v_call: TRBV4-3
cdr3_aa: CASSSQAGGGETQYF; cdr3_nt: TGTGCCAGCAGCTCCCAAGCGGGGGGCGGGGAGACCCAGTACTTC; d_call: TRBD2; j_call: TRBJ2-5; clone_size: -; v_call: TRBV11-2
cdr3_aa: CAWRRVGNTDTQYF; cdr3_nt: TGTGCCTGGAGGAGGGTCGGGAACACAGATACGCAGTATTTT; d_call: -; j_call: TRBJ2-3; clone_size: -; v_call: TRBV30
cdr3_aa: CASSSEVGVGGNTIYF; cdr3_nt: TGTGCCAGCAGCTCCGAGGTAGGGGTAGGTGGAAACACCATATATTTT; d_call: -; j_call: TRBJ1-3; clone_size: -; v_call: TRBV4-2
cdr3_aa: CASSPPGQTYTEAFF; cdr3_nt: TGTGCCAGCAGTCCCCCGGGACAGACCTACACTGAAGCTTTCTTT; d_call: TRBD1; j_call: TRBJ1-1; clone_size: -; v_call: TRBV6-5
cdr3_aa: CASSSGLLQGYNEQFF; cdr3_nt: TGTGCCAGCAGCTCAGGCCTACTACAGGGTTACAATGAGCAGTTCTTC; d_call: -; j_call: TRBJ2-1; clone_size: -; v_call: TRBV27
cdr3_aa: CASSLRWEVPQETQYF; cdr3_nt: TGCGCCAGCAGCTTGCGGTGGGAGGTGCCCCAAGAGACCCAGTACTTC; d_call: -; j_call: TRBJ2-5; clone_size: -; v_call: TRBV5-1
cdr3_aa: CASTPDRAGALVYGYTF; cdr3_nt: TGTGCCAGTACCCCCGATCGGGCAGGGGCCCTAGTCTATGGCTACACCTTC; d_call: -; j_call: TRBJ1-2; clone_size: -; v_call: TRBV19
cdr3_aa: CASSPVLWSSYNEQFF; cdr3_nt: TGTGCCAGCAGCCCCGTTTTGTGGAGCTCCTACAATGAGCAGTTCTTC; d_call: -; j_call: TRBJ2-1; clone_size: -; v_call: TRBV7-8
cdr3_aa: CASSSYQETQYF; cdr3_nt: TGTGCCAGCAGCTCGTACCAAGAGACCCAGTACTTC; d_call: -; j_call: TRBJ2-5; clone_size: few; v_call: TRBV7-6
cdr3_aa: CASSGGGYLEGYGYTF; cdr3_nt: TGTGCCAGCAGTGGAGGAGGGTACCTGGAGGGTTATGGCTACACCTTC; d_call: -; j_call: TRBJ1-2; clone_size: -; v_call: TRBV2
cdr3_aa: CASIKAWPGDYEQYF; cdr3_nt: TGTGCCAGCATAAAGGCGTGGCCAGGGGACTACGAGCAGTACTTC; d_call: -; j_call: TRBJ2-7; clone_size: -; v_call: TRBV11-3
cdr3_aa: CASGGQLNQPQHF; cdr3_nt: TGTGCCAGCGGGGGACAGCTCAATCAGCCCCAGCATTTT; d_call: TRBD1; j_call: TRBJ1-5; clone_size: once; v_call: TRBV6-1
cdr3_aa: CASSQVTSGSQYEQYF; cdr3_nt: TGTGCCAGCAGCCAAGTAACTAGCGGGAGTCAATACGAGCAGTACTTC; d_call: TRBD2; j_call: TRBJ2-7; clone_size: -; v_call: TRBV4-2
cdr3_aa: CASSLDGGGDGEQFF; cdr3_nt: TGCGCCAGCAGCTTGGATGGAGGGGGGGACGGTGAGCAGTTCTTC; d_call: -; j_call: TRBJ2-1; clone_size: -; v_call: TRBV5-1
cdr3_aa: CASRDYGGETQYF; cdr3_nt: TGTGCCAGCAGAGACTACGGGGGGGAGACCCAGTACTTC; d_call: TRBD2; j_call: TRBJ2-5; clone_size: -; v_call: TRBV2
cdr3_aa: CASSQGTAWGDTQYF; cdr3_nt: TGTGCCAGCTCACAAGGGACAGCCTGGGGAGATACGCAGTATTTT; d_call: TRBD1; j_call: TRBJ2-3; clone_size: -; v_call: TRBV18
cdr3_aa: CASSFIGEGPGSYEQYF; cdr3_nt: TGTGCCAGCAGTTTCATAGGCGAGGGCCCAGGCTCCTACGAGCAGTACTTC; d_call: -; j_call: TRBJ2-7; clone_size: -; v_call: TRBV25-1
cdr3_aa: CASRLTGNSPLHF; cdr3_nt: TGTGCCAGCAGGTTAACGGGGAATTCACCCCTCCACTTT; d_call: -; j_call: TRBJ1-6; clone_size: few; v_call: TRBV25-1